This T cell receptor (beta chain) was identified in a study of T cell changes during pregnancy in multiple sclerosis. This CDR3 has 14 residues. Germline loops: CDR1 MGHDK, CDR2 SYGVNS. Trimming at V came to 8 bases and at J to 3 bases, leaving 5 bases not matched to a gene. Here immunoSEQ multiplex PCR was the method, and the copy in TCRdb shows in-frame clones only, minus some. The sample consists of about 68,000 clones, about nine tenths of them appearing once. The clonotype comes from a female donor with multiple sclerosis, enrolled in a pregnancy study. The V and J genes are TRBV25-1 and TRBJ2-1, with 9 bases matching TRBD2. Sequenced here: peripheral blood, sampled in the third trimester of pregnancy. In DNA form, the CDR3 reads TGTGCCAGCGATAGCGGGAGTAACTACAATGAGCAGTTCTTC. Its protein product is CASDSGSNYNEQFF.